This T cell receptor beta chain was identified in a study of T cell changes during pregnancy in multiple sclerosis. Per germline, CDR1 MNHEY and CDR2 SMNVEV (reference sequence). V lost 3 bases and J 3 bases, leaving 9 bases between the germline ends. This CDR3 is built from 13 residues. Sequencing was performed with immunoSEQ multiplex PCR; in TCRdb, only in-frame clones are kept and a portion is missing. Of 55,000 to 80,000 clones listed, 90% are singletons. The TCR originated in a female donor in good health, enrolled as a control in a pregnancy study. This chain links TRBV27 with TRBJ2-7; D may be TRBD2 (5 bases). This specimen was peripheral blood, taken after pregnancy. Written as DNA, the CDR3 is TGTGCCAGCAGTTTGTCCGGGAACTACGAGCAGTACTTC. Amino acids: CASSLSGNYEQYF.